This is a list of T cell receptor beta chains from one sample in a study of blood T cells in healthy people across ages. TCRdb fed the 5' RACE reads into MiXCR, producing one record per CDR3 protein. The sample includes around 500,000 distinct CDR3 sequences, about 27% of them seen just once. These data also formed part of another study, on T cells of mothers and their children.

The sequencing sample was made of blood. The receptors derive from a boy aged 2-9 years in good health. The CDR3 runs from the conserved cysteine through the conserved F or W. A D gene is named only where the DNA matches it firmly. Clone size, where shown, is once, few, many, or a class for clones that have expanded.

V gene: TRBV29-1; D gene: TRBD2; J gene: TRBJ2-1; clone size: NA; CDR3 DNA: TGCAGCGTCAGGACTAGCGGCTCCTACAATGAGCAGTTCTTC; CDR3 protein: CSVRTSGSYNEQFF
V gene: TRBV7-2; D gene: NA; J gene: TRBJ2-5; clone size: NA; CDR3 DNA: TGTGCCAGCAGCCCGGCAGGACAGTGGGGCGGGACCCAGTACTTC; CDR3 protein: CASSPAGQWGGTQYF
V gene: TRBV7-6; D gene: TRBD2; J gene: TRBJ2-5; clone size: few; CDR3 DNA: TGTGCCAGCAGCCCTGGACTAGCGGGGCTCCAAGAGACCCAGTACTTC; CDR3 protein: CASSPGLAGLQETQYF
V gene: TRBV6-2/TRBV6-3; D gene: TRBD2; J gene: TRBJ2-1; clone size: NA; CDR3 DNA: TGTGCCAGCAGCGGGAGGGCCTACAATGAGCAGTTCTTC; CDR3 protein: CASSGRAYNEQFF
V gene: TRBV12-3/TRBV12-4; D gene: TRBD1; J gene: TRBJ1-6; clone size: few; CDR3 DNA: TGTGCCAGCAGGGGAACAGGGGAAGATAATTCACCCCTCCACTTT; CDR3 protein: CASRGTGEDNSPLHF
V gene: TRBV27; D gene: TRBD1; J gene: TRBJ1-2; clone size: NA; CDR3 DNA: TGTGCCAGCAGTCCCGGGGACAGGCTACGAATCCCATCGTCTAACTATGGCTACACCTTC; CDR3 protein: CASSPGDRLRIPSSNYGYTF
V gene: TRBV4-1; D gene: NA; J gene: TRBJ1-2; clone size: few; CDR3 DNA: TGCGCCAGCAGCCAAGAACCCAGGGATGGCTACACCTTC; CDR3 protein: CASSQEPRDGYTF
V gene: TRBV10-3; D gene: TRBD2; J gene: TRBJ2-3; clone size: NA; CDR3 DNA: TGTGCCATCACGCCGGGAGGTGACACAGATACGCAGTATTTT; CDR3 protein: CAITPGGDTDTQYF
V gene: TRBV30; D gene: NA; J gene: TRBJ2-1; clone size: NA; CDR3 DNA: TGTGCCTGGAGTCTTGGTTTTTCCTACAATGAGCAGTTCTTC; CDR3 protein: CAWSLGFSYNEQFF
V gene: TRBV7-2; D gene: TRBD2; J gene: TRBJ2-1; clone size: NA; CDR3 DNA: TGTGCCAGCACCAGTAAGCGGGAGGGAAATGAGCAGTTCTTC; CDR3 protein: CASTSKREGNEQFF
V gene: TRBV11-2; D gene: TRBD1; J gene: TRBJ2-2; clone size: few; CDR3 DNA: TGTGCCAGCAGGACGGACAGGGGGCCCGGGGAGCTGTTTTTT; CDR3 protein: CASRTDRGPGELFF
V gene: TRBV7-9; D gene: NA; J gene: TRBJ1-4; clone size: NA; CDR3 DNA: TGTGCCAGCAGCTCCCCCCGCCGGGGTCGAAATGAAAAACTGTTTTTT; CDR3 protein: CASSSPRRGRNEKLFF
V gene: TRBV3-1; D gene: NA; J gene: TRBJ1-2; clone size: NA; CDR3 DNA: TGTGCCAGCAGCCAAGGAGCAACCGGATTTGCCTTC; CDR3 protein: CASSQGATGFAF
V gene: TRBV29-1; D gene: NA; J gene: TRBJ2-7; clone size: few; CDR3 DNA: TGCAGCGTTGAAGATGGGACTGGCTACGAGCAGTACTTC; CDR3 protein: CSVEDGTGYEQYF
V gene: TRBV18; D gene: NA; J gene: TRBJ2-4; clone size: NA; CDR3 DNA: TGTGCCAGCTCACCAACGGGGACGGCCAAAAACATTCAGTACTTC; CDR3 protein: CASSPTGTAKNIQYF
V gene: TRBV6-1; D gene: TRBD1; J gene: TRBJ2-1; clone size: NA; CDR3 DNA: TGTGCCAGCAGTGAAGTAGGAGGACAGGCAAATGAGCAGTTCTTC; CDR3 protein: CASSEVGGQANEQFF
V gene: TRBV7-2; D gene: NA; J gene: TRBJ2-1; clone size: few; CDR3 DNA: TGTGCCGGCAGCCCCACTGACTGGGGAGTGAATGAGCAGTTCTTC; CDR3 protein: CAGSPTDWGVNEQFF
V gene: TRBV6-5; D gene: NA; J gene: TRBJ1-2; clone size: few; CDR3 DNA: TGTGCCAGCAGTTACTCCCTACTACCGGGACCCATCTATGGCTACACCTTC; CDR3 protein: CASSYSLLPGPIYGYTF
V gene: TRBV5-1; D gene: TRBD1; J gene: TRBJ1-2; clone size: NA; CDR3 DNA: TGCGCCAGCAGCGTCGGGACCAGGGGGGGTTACTATGGCTACACCTTC; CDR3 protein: CASSVGTRGGYYGYTF
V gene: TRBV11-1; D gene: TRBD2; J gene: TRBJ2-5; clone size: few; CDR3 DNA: TGTGCCAGCAGCCGGAGACTAGCGGGGTCTCGAGAGACCCAGTACTTC; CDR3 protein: CASSRRLAGSRETQYF
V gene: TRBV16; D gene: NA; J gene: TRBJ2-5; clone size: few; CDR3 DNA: TGTGCCAGCAGCCAGCAAACCAGCTGGGAGATCCAAGAGACCCAGTACTTC; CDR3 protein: CASSQQTSWEIQETQYF
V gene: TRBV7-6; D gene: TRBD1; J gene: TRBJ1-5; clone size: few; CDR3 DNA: TGTGCCAGCAGCCCCGACAGGGGCAGCAATCAGCCCCAGCATTTT; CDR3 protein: CASSPDRGSNQPQHF
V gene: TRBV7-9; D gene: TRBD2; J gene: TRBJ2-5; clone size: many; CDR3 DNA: TGTGCCAGCCCTAGCGGGGACCAAGAGACCCAGTACTTC; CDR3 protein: CASPSGDQETQYF
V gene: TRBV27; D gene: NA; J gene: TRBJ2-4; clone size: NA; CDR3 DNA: TGTGCCAGCAGTTGGAGCCTAGGGTCAGCCAAAAACATTCAGTACTTC; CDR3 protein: CASSWSLGSAKNIQYF
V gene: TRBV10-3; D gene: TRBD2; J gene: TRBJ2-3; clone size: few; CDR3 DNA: TGTGCCAGCGCTACTAGCGGGGGGGACACAGATACGCAGTATTTT; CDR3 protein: CASATSGGDTDTQYF
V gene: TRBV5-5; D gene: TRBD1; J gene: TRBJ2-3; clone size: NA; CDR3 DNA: TGTGCCAGCAGCTTGGCGCTACAGGGGCGTTTGGGGACGCAGTATTTT; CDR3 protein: CASSLALQGRLGTQYF
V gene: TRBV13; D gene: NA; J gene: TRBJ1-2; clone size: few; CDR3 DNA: TGTGCCAGCAGCTTAGGCGTGGGCAGAGACGCCTATGGCTACACCTTC; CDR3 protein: CASSLGVGRDAYGYTF
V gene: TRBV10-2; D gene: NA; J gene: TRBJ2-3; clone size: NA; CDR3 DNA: TGCGCCAGCAGTGAGAGTTTGTCCCCCACAGATACGCAGTATTTT; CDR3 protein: CASSESLSPTDTQYF
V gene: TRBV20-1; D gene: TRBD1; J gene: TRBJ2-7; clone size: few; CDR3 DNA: TGCAGTGCTAAAAGGGACAGCCTTCACTACGAGCAGTACTTC; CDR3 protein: CSAKRDSLHYEQYF
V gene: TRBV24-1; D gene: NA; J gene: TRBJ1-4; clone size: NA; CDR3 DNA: TGTGGACGCAGGCCTAATGAAAAACTGTTTTTT; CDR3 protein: CGRRPNEKLFF
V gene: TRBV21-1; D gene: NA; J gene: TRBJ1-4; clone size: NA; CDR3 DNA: TGTGCCAGCAGCAGCAAGGACAGGGGGCCGTGGCGGGGTGAAAAACTGTTTTTT; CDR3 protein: CASSSKDRGPWRGEKLFF
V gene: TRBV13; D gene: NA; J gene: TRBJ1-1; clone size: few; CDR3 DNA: TGTGCCAGCAGCCCGCCTGCCGGGACGGAAGCTTTCTTT; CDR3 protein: CASSPPAGTEAFF
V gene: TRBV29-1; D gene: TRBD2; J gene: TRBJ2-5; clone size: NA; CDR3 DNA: TGCAGCGTTGGTGGGACTAGCGGGTACCAAGAGACCCAGTACTTC; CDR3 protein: CSVGGTSGYQETQYF
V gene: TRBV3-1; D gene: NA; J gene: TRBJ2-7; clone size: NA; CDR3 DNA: TGTGCCAGCAGCCAAGATCTGACTAGATCCTACGAGCAGTACTTC; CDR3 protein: CASSQDLTRSYEQYF
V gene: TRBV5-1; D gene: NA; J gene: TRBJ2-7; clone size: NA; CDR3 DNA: TGCGCCAGCAGCTTGGACGGACGGAGCTCCTACGAGCAGTACTTC; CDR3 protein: CASSLDGRSSYEQYF
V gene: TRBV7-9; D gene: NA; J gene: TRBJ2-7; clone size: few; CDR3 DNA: TGTGCCAGCAGCTTTACAAGGTTCGGGGGATCCTACGAGCAGTACTTC; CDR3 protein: CASSFTRFGGSYEQYF
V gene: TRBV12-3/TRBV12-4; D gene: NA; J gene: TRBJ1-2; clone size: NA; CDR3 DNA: TGTGCCAGCAGTTTTGATCCTAACTATGGCTACACCTTC; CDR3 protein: CASSFDPNYGYTF
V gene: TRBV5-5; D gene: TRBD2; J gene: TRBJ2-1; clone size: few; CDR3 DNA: TGTGCCACCCATGGGGGAGGGCTCCCCTCGAATGAGCAGTTCTTC; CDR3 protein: CATHGGGLPSNEQFF
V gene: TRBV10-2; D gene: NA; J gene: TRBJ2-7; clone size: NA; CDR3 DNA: TGCGCCAGACCTGATTCGGCCCCCTACGAGCAGTACTTC; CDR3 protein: CARPDSAPYEQYF
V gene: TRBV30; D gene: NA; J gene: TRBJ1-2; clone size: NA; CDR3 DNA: TGTGCCTGGAATACCGGTAGTGCAAACTATGGCTACACCTTC; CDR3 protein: CAWNTGSANYGYTF
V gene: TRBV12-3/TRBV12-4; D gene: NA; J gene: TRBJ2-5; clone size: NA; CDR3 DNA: TGTGCCAGCAGTCCTCTCGGGACCAACCAAGAGACCCAGTACTTC; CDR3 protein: CASSPLGTNQETQYF
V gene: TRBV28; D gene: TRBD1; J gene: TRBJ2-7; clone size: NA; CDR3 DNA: TGTGCCGTTAGGGGGCCCAGCTCCTACGAGCAGTACTTC; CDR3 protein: CAVRGPSSYEQYF
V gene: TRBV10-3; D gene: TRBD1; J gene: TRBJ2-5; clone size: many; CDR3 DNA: TGTGCCATCAGTGAGAGAAGACAGGGAACCCAAGAGACCCAGTACTTC; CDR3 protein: CAISERRQGTQETQYF
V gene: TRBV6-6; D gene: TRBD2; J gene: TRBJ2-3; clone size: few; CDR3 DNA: TGTGCCAGCAGCCCCTCGGGGGGATTCGGGACAGATACGCAGTATTTT; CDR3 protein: CASSPSGGFGTDTQYF
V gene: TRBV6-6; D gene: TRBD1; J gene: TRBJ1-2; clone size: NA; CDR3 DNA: TGTGCCACCCAGGACAGGGGTTTAGATGGCTACACCTTC; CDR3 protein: CATQDRGLDGYTF
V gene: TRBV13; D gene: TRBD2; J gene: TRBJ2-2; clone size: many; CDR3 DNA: TGTGCCAGCAGCAATAGCGGGCAGAACACCGGGGAGCTGTTTTTT; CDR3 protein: CASSNSGQNTGELFF
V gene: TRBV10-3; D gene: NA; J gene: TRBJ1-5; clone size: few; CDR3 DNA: TGTGCCATCACCCCAAGGGGGACACATAGCAATCGGCCCCAGCATTTT; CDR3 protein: CAITPRGTHSNRPQHF
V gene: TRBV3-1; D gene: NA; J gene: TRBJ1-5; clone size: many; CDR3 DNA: TGCGCCAGCAGCCAAGGTCGCAATCAGCCCCAGCATTTT; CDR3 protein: CASSQGRNQPQHF